The 12 T cell receptor beta chains below come from one sample, sequenced in a study of shared clonotypes between healthy human individuals. The table came from immunoSEQ multiplex PCR; TCRdb's copy has only in-frame clones and leaves some out. This table has some 1.4 million clones, roughly 96% appearing once. The sample taken for sequencing was naive CD4+ T cells sorted from blood. Subset in this sample: CD45RA+ positively selected. These receptors originate from a man aged 25 to 45 in good health.

This clone has only one observation. The chain has TRBV7-2 and TRBJ2-2, with D perhaps matching TRBD2 (6 bases). Germline values: CDR1 SGHTA, CDR2 FQGNSA. CDR3 length equals 14 residues. The V end was cut by 6 bases, the J end by 3 bases, with 11 bases between. As DNA, the CDR3 is TGTGCCAGCAGATTGGGACTGCACACCGGGGAGCTGTTTTTT. This codes for CASRLGLHTGELFF.

The chain couples TRBV5-1 to TRBJ2-7; no clear D gene. Germline CDR1 is SGHRS and CDR2 is YFSETQ. V was shortened by 6 bases and J by 2 bases, with 12 bases between the two germline ends. This CDR3 contains 13 residues. DNA for the CDR3: TGCGCCAGCAAGAGCTCAGGAACCTACGAGCAGTACTTC. Its protein is CASKSSGTYEQYF.

This clone was detected a few times. The chain uses TRBV28 and TRBJ2-1; 7 nucleotides line up with TRBD2. Germline lookup yields CDR1 MDHEN and CDR2 SYDVKM. This CDR3 is 15 amino acids long. V was clipped by 6 bases and J by 9 bases; unmatched bases: 14. DNA for the CDR3: TGTGCCAGCAGCACCCGACGGCGGGGGATGAGTGAGCAGTTCTTC. Protein product: CASSTRRRGMSEQFF.

The gene calls are TRBV30 and TRBJ2-1; unclear D gene. Germline lookup yields CDR1 GTSNPN and CDR2 SVGIG (reference sequence). The CDR3 length is 13 residues. Trimming cost V 7 bases and J 0 bases, with 10 bases left between them. CDR3 sequence (DNA): TGTGCCTTCCTCTCCAGCTCCTACAATGAGCAGTTCTTC. The encoded protein is CAFLSSSYNEQFF. Together with reference TRBV30 and TRBJ2-1, the CDR3 gives the full variable domain: SQTIHQWPATLVQPVGSPLSLECTVEGTSNPNLYWYRQAAGRGLQLLFYSVGIGQISSEVPQNLSASRPQDRQFILSSKKLLLSDSGFYLCAFLSSSYNEQFFGPGTRLTVL.

The chain combines TRBV7-9 with TRBJ1-5; 7 positions match TRBD1. This CDR3 comprises 15 residues. The germline V gene encodes CDR1 SEHNR and CDR2 FQNEAQ (reference sequence). V was pared by 0 bases and J by 7 bases, with 6 bases of the junction left unmatched. Here the CDR3 DNA reads TGTGCCAGCAGCTTAGCGGGGGACAGTAGCCAGCCCCAGCATTTT. It is translated as CASSLAGDSSQPQHF.

This chain links TRBV27 with TRBJ2-2, with 7 bases fitting TRBD2. The CDR3 runs to 15 residues. Trimming at V came to 5 bases and at J to 6 bases, leaving 9 bases not matched to a gene. Germline V gives CDR1 MNHEY, CDR2 SMNVEV (reference sequence). CDR3 sequence: CASSGLAGMAGELFF. DNA of the CDR3: TGTGCCAGCAGTGGTTTAGCGGGTATGGCCGGGGAGCTGTTTTTT.

This chain links TRBV28 with TRBJ1-2; 9 nucleotides line up with TRBD1. The germline gives CDR1 MDHEN, CDR2 SYDVKM. With 6 bases clipped from V and 8 bases from J, the junction kept 7 bases outside the gene matches. The CDR3 contains 13 residues. CDR3 protein: CASSRDRVEGYTF. The DNA for the CDR3 is TGTGCCAGCAGCCGGGACAGGGTGGAAGGCTACACCTTC.

The chain is built from TRBV6-5 and TRBJ2-7; 8 bases match TRBD1. V trimming: 0 bases; J trimming: 6 bases; junction bases outside the gene matches: 10. This CDR3 is built from 16 residues. Germline values: CDR1 MNHEY, CDR2 SVGAGI. CDR3 coding DNA: TGTGCCAGCAGTTACTCGAGCCCCCGGGACAGGTTCGAGCAGTACTTC. It codes for CASSYSSPRDRFEQYF.

This chain joins TRBV10-3 and TRBJ2-5, with a tentative D call TRBD1 (6 bases). With 0 bases removed from V and 4 bases from J, the gap between germline ends came to 15 bases. This CDR3 is built from 16 residues. Germline values: CDR1 ENHRY, CDR2 SYGVKD. CDR3 bases: TGTGCCATCAGTGAGTCGGGGGCGAGCCTGGGAGAGACCCAGTACTTC. It translates to CAISESGASLGETQYF.

The J gene is TRBJ2-3, the V gene TRBV5-1; 10 nucleotides line up with TRBD2. In germline, CDR1 is SGHRS, CDR2 YFSETQ. This CDR3 spans 17 amino acids. V was pared by 6 bases and J by 4 bases, with 14 bases of the junction left unmatched. CDR3 protein: CASNSLGSSGSADTQYF. CDR3 nucleotides: TGCGCCAGCAACTCTCTGGGTTCTAGCGGGAGTGCAGATACGCAGTATTTT.

V is TRBV5-1 and J is TRBJ2-1; 8 nucleotides line up with TRBD2. V was pared by 5 bases and J by 8 bases, with 6 bases of the junction left unmatched. Germline V gene sequence: CDR1 SGHRS, CDR2 YFSETQ. The CDR3 consists of 13 residues. CDR3 sequence reads: CASRDSGVHEQFF. DNA of the CDR3: TGCGCCAGCAGAGATAGCGGGGTGCATGAGCAGTTCTTC. Complete variable domain (other parts from reference TRBV5-1 and TRBJ2-1): KAGVTQTPRYLIKTRGQQVTLSCSPISGHRSVSWYQQTPGQGLQFLFEYFSETQRNKGNFPGRFSGRQFSNSRSEMNVSTLELGDSALYLCASRDSGVHEQFFGPGTRLTVL.

In nucleotides, the CDR3 is TGCAGCGCATCGACAGGGAAAAACATTCAGTACTTC. The encoded protein is CSASTGKNIQYF. The chain uses TRBV29-1 and TRBJ2-4, with 7 bases matching TRBD1. This CDR3 is 12 amino acids long. Germline values: CDR1 SQVTM, CDR2 ANQGSEA. The junction had 4 bases not matched to a gene; V was cut back by 7 bases and J by 4 bases.